Following are 10 T cell receptor beta chains from one sample sequenced in a study of patients and donors after allogeneic stem cell transplantation. TCRdb ran MiXCR on the RT-PCR reads and lists one entry per CDR3 protein. The sample records approximately 200,000 distinct CDR3 sequences, around 41% being singletons. Material for sequencing was blood, either unsorted or a sorted T cell fraction (not recorded which). The receptors here all came from a human donor who was either an allogeneic HSCT recipient or a stem cell or donor lymphocyte infusion donor (not recorded which). It is not recorded whose cells these are; they may come from a transplant donor.

J is TRBJ1-6 and V is TRBV7-9; D is perhaps TRBD1 (6 bases). Germline CDR1 SEHNR, CDR2 FQNEAQ (reference sequence). V was shortened by 5 bases and J by 0 bases, with 11 bases between the two germline ends. This CDR3 region has 16 residues. The CDR3: CASSKDRGSYNSPLHF. The CDR3 bases are TGTGCCAGCAGCAAGGACAGAGGCTCCTATAATTCACCCCTCCACTTT.

This clonotype has a single count. V and J are TRBV3-1 and TRBJ2-2; 8 bases fit TRBD2. The CDR3 loop spans 16 amino acids. The ends lost 4 bases at V and 10 bases at J; junction bases unmatched: 14. Germline CDR1 LGHDT, CDR2 YNNKEL (reference sequence). The CDR3 coding sequence is TGTGCCAGCAGCCCAATAGTAGCGGGGCCCCCCGCGGAGCTGTTTTTT. Its translation is CASSPIVAGPPAELFF.

This clonotype was detected a few times. The CDR3 DNA is TGTGCCAGCAGTTTCAGGGGGCTAGGCAATCAGCCCCAGCATTTT. Translated, it gives CASSFRGLGNQPQHF. The chain recombines TRBV28 with TRBJ1-5; 8 nucleotides align to TRBD1. CDR3 length: 15 residues. Trimming removed 3 bases from V and 2 bases from J; junction bases left unmatched: 3. Germline assignment: CDR1 MDHEN and CDR2 SYDVKM.

In its sample, this clonotype was seen many times. V is TRBV12-3 or TRBV12-4 and J is TRBJ1-4; D may be TRBD1 (6 bases). V was pared by 8 bases and J by 8 bases, with 18 bases between. The CDR3 is 14 amino acids. Written as DNA, the CDR3 is TGTGCCAGCTGGGACACCTCCGGGGAGGAAAAACTGTTTTTT. Residues: CASWDTSGEEKLFF.

The CDR3 sequence: CASVEQGGNTIYF. The CDR3 DNA reads TGTGCCAGCGTCGAACAGGGAGGAAACACCATATATTTT. This chain joins TRBV6-6 and TRBJ1-3; perhaps TRBD1 as D (6 bases). The CDR3 is 13 amino acids. The V and J ends lost 8 bases and 4 bases respectively, with 12 bases between them. Looked up from germline, CDR1 is MNHNY and CDR2 is SVGAGI (reference sequence).

The CDR3: CASSDHRDQPQHF. The CDR3 DNA sequence: TGTGCCAGCTCGGATCACAGGGATCAGCCCCAGCATTTT. The chain recombines TRBV18 with TRBJ1-5; TRBD1 is a possible D gene (6 bases). Germline V gene lookup returns CDR1 KGHSH and CDR2 LQKENI. CDR3 length equals 13 residues. The germline V and J ends were trimmed by 6 bases and 5 bases, with 11 bases remaining between them.

The J gene is TRBJ1-5, the V gene TRBV4-3, with D unclear. The V end was cut by 0 bases, the J end by 4 bases, with 13 bases between. The CDR3 spans 16 residues. Germline CDR1 and CDR2: LGHNA and YSLEER. CDR3 sequence reads: CASSQEWAGPNQPQHF. The CDR3 DNA sequence: TGCGCCAGCAGCCAAGAATGGGCTGGGCCTAATCAGCCCCAGCATTTT.

This chain connects TRBV6-1 to TRBJ1-1; no clear D gene. Germline CDR1 reads MNHNS; CDR2 reads SASEGT. V was pared by 6 bases and J by 3 bases, with 17 bases between. CDR3 length equals 15 residues. CDR3 sequence: CASREQGRVHTEAFF. The CDR3 DNA reads TGTGCCAGCAGAGAGCAAGGTAGGGTACACACTGAAGCTTTCTTT.

This clonotype was observed a handful of times. The chain couples TRBV6-1 to TRBJ2-1; no reliable D call. Germline loops: CDR1 MNHNS, CDR2 SASEGT. The V gene lost 8 bases and the J gene lost 0 bases, with 5 bases spanning the gap. This CDR3 is 12 amino acids long. The CDR3 loop reads CASERSYNEQFF. In nucleotides, the CDR3 is TGTGCCAGCGAGCGCTCCTACAATGAGCAGTTCTTC.

The rearrangement joins TRBV20-1 to TRBJ1-5; D remains ambiguous. The CDR3 is made up of 12 amino acids. Trimming removed 7 bases from V and 3 bases from J, with 10 bases in between. Germline values: CDR1 DFQATT, CDR2 SNEGSKA (reference sequence). CDR3 nucleotides: TGCAGTGGTACTAGCCCCAATCAGCCCCAGCATTTT. It encodes CSGTSPNQPQHF.